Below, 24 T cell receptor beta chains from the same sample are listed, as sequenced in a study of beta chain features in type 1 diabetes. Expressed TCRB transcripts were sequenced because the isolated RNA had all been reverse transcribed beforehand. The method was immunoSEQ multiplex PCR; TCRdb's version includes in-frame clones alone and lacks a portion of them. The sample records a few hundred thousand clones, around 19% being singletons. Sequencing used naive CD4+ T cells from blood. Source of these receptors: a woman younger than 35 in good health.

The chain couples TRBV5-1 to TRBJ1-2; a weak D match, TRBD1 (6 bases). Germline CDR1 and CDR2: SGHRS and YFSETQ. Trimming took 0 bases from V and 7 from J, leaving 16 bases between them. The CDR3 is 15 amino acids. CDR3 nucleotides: TGCGCCAGCAGCTTGGCCCCGCGGGGGGCGTTTGGCTACACCTTC. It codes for CASSLAPRGAFGYTF.

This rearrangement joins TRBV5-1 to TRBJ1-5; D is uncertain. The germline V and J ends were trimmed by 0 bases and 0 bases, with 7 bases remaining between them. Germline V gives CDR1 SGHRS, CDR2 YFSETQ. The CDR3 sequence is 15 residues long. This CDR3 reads CASSLEGGSNQPQHF. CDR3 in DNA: TGCGCCAGCAGCTTGGAGGGAGGTAGCAATCAGCCCCAGCATTTT.

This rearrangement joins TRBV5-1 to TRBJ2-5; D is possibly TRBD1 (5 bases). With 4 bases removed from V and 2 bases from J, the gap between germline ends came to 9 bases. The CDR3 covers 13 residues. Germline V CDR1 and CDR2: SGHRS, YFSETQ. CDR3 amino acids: CASSPTDQETQYF. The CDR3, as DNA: TGCGCCAGCAGCCCGACAGATCAAGAGACCCAGTACTTC. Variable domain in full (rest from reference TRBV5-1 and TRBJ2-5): KAGVTQTPRYLIKTRGQQVTLSCSPISGHRSVSWYQQTPGQGLQFLFEYFSETQRNKGNFPGRFSGRQFSNSRSEMNVSTLELGDSALYLCASSPTDQETQYFGPGTRLLVL.

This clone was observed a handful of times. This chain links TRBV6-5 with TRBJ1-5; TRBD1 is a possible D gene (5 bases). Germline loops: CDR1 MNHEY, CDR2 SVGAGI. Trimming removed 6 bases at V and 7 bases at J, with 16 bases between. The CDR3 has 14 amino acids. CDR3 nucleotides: TGTGCCAGCAGCAGTGGTGGGGCCGGACAGCCCCAGCATTTT. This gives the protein CASSSGGAGQPQHF.

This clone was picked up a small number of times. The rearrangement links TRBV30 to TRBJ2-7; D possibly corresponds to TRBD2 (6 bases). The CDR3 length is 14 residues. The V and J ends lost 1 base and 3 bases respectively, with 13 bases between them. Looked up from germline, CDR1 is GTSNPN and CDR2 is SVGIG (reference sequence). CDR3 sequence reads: CAWSDSGLLYEQYF. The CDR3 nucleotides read TGTGCCTGGAGTGATAGCGGACTACTCTACGAGCAGTACTTC.

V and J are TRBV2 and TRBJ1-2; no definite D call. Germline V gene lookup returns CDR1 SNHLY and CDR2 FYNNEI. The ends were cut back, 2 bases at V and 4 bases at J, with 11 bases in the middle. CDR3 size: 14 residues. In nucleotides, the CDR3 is TGTGCCAGCAGTGAACTTCAGGCACCCTATGGCTACACCTTC. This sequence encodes CASSELQAPYGYTF.

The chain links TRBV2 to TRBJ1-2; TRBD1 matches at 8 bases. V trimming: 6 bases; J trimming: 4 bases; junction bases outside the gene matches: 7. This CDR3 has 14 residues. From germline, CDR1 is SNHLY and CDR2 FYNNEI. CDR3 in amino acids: CASRTGQGPYGYTF. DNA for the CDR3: TGTGCCAGCAGGACTGGACAGGGCCCCTATGGCTACACCTTC.

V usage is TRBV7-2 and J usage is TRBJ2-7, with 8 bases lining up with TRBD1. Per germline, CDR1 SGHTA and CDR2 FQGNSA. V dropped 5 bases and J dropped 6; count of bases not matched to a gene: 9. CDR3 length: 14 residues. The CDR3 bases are TGTGCCAGCAGCACCCCAGTGACAGGGGTCGAGCAGTACTTC. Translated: CASSTPVTGVEQYF. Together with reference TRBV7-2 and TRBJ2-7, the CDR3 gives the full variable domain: GAGVSQSPSNKVTEKGKDVELRCDPISGHTALYWYRQSLGQGLEFLIYFQGNSAPDKSGLPSDRFSAERTGGSVSTLTIQRTQQEDSAVYLCASSTPVTGVEQYFGPGTRLTVT.

DNA for the CDR3: TGTGCCAGCACGCGACGGGATATTGGTTCACCCCTCCACTTT. Amino acids: CASTRRDIGSPLHF. V gene TRBV6-7 combines with J gene TRBJ1-6, with D unclear. TRBV6-7 is marked as an open reading frame, function uncertain. The germline V and J ends were trimmed by 7 bases and 9 bases, with 16 bases remaining between them. The CDR3 extends over 14 amino acids.

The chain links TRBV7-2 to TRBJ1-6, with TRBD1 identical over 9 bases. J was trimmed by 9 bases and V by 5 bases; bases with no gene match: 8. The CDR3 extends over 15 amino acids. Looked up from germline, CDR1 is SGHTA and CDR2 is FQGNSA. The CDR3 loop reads CASSIGQGMSSPLHF. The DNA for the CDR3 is TGTGCCAGCAGCATCGGACAGGGGATGAGTTCACCCCTCCACTTT.

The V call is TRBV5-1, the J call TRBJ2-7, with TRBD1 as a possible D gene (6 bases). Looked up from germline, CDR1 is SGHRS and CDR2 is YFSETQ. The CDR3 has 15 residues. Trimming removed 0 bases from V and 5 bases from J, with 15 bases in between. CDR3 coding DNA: TGCGCCAGCAGCTTGGGTTCGGCAGGGGCGGACGAGCAGTACTTC. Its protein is CASSLGSAGADEQYF.

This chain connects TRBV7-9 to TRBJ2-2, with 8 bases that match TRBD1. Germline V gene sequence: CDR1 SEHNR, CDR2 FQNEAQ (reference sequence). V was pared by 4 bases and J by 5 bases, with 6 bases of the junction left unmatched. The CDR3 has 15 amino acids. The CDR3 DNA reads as TGTGCCAGCAGCTCCCGGACAGGGAAGACCGGGGAGCTGTTTTTT. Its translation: CASSSRTGKTGELFF.

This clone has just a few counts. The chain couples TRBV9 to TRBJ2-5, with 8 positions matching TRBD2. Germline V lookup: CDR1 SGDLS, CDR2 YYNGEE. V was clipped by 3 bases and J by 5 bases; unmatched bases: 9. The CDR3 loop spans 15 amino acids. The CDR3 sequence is CASSGGGRAKETQYF. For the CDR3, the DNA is TGTGCCAGCAGCGGCGGGGGGAGGGCCAAGGAGACCCAGTACTTC.

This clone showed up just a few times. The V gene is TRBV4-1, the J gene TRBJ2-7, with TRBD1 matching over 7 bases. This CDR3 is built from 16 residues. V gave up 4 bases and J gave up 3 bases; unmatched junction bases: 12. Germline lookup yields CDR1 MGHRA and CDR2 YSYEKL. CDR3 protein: CASSRPRETGNYEQYF. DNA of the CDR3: TGCGCCAGCAGCCGACCAAGAGAGACAGGGAACTACGAGCAGTACTTC.

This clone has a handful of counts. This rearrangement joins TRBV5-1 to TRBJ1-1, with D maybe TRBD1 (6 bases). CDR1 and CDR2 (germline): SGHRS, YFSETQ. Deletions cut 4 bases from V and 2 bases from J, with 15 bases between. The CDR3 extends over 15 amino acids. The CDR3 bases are TGCGCCAGCAGCAATGGGGGCAGGGGTAACACTGAAGCTTTCTTT. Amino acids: CASSNGGRGNTEAFF.

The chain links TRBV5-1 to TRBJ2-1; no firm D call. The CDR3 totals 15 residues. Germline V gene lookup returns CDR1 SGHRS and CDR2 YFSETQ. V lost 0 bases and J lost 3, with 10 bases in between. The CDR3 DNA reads TGCGCCAGCAGCTTGGCCCTAGGAAGCTACAATGAGCAGTTCTTC. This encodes CASSLALGSYNEQFF. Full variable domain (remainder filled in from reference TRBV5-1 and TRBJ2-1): KAGVTQTPRYLIKTRGQQVTLSCSPISGHRSVSWYQQTPGQGLQFLFEYFSETQRNKGNFPGRFSGRQFSNSRSEMNVSTLELGDSALYLCASSLALGSYNEQFFGPGTRLTVL.

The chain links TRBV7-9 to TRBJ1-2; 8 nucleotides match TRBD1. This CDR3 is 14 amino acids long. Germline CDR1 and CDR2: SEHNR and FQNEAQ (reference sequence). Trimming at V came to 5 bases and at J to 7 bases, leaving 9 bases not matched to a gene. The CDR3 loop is CASSPTQGASGYTF. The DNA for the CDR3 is TGTGCCAGCAGCCCTACGCAGGGGGCAAGTGGCTACACCTTC.

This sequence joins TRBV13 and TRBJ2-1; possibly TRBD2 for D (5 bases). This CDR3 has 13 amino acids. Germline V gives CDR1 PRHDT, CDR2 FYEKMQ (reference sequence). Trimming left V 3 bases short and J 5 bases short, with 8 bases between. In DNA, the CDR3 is TGTGCCAGCAGCTTCCCCGGGAACAATGAGCAGTTCTTC. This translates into CASSFPGNNEQFF.

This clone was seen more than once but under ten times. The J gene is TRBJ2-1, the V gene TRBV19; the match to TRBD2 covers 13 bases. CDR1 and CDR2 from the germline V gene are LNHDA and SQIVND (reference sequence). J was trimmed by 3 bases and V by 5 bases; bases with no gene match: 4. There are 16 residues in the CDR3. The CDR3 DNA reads TGTGCCAGTAGTCCTGGACTAGCGGGAGACTACAATGAGCAGTTCTTC. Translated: CASSPGLAGDYNEQFF.

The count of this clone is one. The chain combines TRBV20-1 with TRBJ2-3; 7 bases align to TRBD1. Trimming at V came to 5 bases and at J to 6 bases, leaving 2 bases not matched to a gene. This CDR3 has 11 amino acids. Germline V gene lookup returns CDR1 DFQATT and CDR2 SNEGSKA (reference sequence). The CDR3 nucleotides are TGCAGTGCTGACAGGGCCGATACGCAGTATTTT. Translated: CSADRADTQYF.

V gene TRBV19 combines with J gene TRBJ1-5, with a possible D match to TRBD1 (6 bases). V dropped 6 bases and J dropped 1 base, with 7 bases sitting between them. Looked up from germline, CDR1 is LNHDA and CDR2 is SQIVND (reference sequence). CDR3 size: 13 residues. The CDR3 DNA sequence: TGTGCCAGTAGGGACAGAAGCAATCAGCCCCAGCATTTT. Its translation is CASRDRSNQPQHF. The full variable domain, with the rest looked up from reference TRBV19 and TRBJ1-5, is DGGITQSPKYLFRKEGQNVTLSCEQNLNHDAMYWYRQDPGQGLRLIYYSQIVNDFQKGDIAEGYSVSREKKESFPLTVTSAQKNPTAFYLCASRDRSNQPQHFGDGTRLSIL.

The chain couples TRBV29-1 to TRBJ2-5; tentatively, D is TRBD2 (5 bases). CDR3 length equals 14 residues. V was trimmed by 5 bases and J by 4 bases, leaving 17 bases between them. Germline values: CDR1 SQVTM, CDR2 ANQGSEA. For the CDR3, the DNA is TGCAGCGTTAGGACTGGGGAAAACGGAGAGACCCAGTACTTC. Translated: CSVRTGENGETQYF.

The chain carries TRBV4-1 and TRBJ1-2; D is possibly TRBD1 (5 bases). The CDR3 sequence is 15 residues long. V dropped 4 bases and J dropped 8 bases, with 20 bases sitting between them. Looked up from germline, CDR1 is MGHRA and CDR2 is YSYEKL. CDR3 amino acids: CASSRPGRTSTGYTF. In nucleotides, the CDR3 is TGCGCCAGCAGCCGACCGGGCCGGACAAGTACGGGCTACACCTTC.

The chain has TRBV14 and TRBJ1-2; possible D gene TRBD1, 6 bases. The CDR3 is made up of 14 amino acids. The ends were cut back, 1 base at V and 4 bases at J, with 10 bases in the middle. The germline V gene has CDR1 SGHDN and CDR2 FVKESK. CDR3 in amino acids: CASSQVRDTYGYTF. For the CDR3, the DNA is TGTGCCAGCAGCCAAGTTCGGGACACCTATGGCTACACCTTC.